Each of the 28 T cell receptor beta chains below was sequenced from the same sample in a study of blood T cell repertoires in COVID-19 (dated by TCRdb to 2020 to 2021). Libraries were prepared through the immunoSEQ multiplex PCR assay. TCRdb provides this immuneACCESS table in a form limited to in-frame rearrangements. Some clones are lacking; in checked studies, under half of them reflect an unresolved V gene, and why the rest are absent is not known. The sample table shows roughly 100,000 clones, and 84% are seen once. The ten largest clones capture 3.5% to 5.5% of the sample. Sequenced material: peripheral blood. These receptors originate from a human donor in a cohort sampled during active COVID-19.

The chain is built from TRBV5-1 and TRBJ1-4; D not resolved. Germline CDR1 and CDR2: SGHRS and YFSETQ. The V end was cut by 1 base, the J end by 3 bases, with 13 bases between. The CDR3 runs 16 residues. CDR3 residues: CASSLLGSIANEKLFF. CDR3 in DNA: TGCGCCAGCAGCTTGTTGGGGAGTATAGCTAATGAAAAACTGTTTTTT.

This clone was picked up a small number of times. This chain joins TRBV6-6 and TRBJ1-6, with TRBD1 matching 8 bases. Germline CDR1 and CDR2: MNHNY and SVGAGI (reference sequence). The V gene end was trimmed by 7 bases and the J gene end by 5 bases; junction bases not matched to a gene: 7. The CDR3 covers 15 residues. The CDR3 sequence is CASNPDRVDNSPLHF. The CDR3 DNA follows: TGTGCCAGCAACCCGGACAGGGTCGATAATTCACCCCTCCACTTT.

V usage is TRBV7-9 and J usage is TRBJ1-5; tentative D call: TRBD1 (5 bases). CDR3 length: 15 residues. Germline lookup yields CDR1 SEHNR and CDR2 FQNEAQ (reference sequence). Trimming removed 5 bases at V and 5 bases at J, with 16 bases between. CDR3 sequence reads: CASSPGSGWDQPQHF. As DNA, the CDR3 is TGTGCCAGCAGCCCCGGCTCAGGGTGGGATCAGCCCCAGCATTTT.

This CDR3 is CASSLVRGGRLEQFF. DNA for the CDR3: TGTGCCAGCAGCTTAGTGCGGGGGGGCCGTCTTGAGCAGTTCTTC. The chain has TRBV11-2 and TRBJ2-1; 9 bases are a match to TRBD2. CDR3 size: 15 residues. Germline values: CDR1 SGHAT, CDR2 FQNNGV. Trimming took 1 base from V and 9 from J; bases not matched to a gene: 7.

The gene calls are TRBV2 and TRBJ2-7; 10 positions agree with TRBD2. This CDR3 spans 15 amino acids. V was pared by 8 bases and J by 2 bases, with 9 bases of the junction left unmatched. Germline V gene lookup returns CDR1 SNHLY and CDR2 FYNNEI. CDR3 bases: TGTGCCAGCCTGAAGGGGACTAGCGCGGCCTACGAGCAGTACTTC. It specifies CASLKGTSAAYEQYF.

This clone turned up a few times. The rearrangement links TRBV5-8 to TRBJ2-7; D unclear. V lost 4 bases and J lost 1, with 9 bases in between. CDR3 length: 13 residues. Germline-derived CDR1 and CDR2 are SGHTS and YDEGEE. The CDR3 DNA sequence: TGTGCCAGCAGCGTCAGACTGTCCTACGAGCAGTACTTC. This sequence encodes CASSVRLSYEQYF.

V gene TRBV27 combines with J gene TRBJ2-4, with D perhaps matching TRBD1 (6 bases). Trimming removed 4 bases at V and 1 base at J, with 23 bases between. The CDR3 consists of 19 residues. Per the germline V gene, CDR1 is MNHEY and CDR2 is SMNVEV (reference sequence). This CDR3 is CASSSNFRGMEAAKNIQYF. The CDR3 nucleotides are TGTGCCAGCAGTTCAAACTTCAGGGGTATGGAGGCGGCCAAAAACATTCAGTACTTC.

V and J are TRBV6-2 or TRBV6-3 and TRBJ2-3; D ambiguous. Trimming pared 6 bases from V and 8 bases from J, leaving 15 bases between. This CDR3 region has 13 residues. CDR1 MNHEY and CDR2 SVGEGT come from the germline V gene. The CDR3 sequence: CASSSADTSTQYF. CDR3 bases: TGTGCCAGCAGCTCCGCCGATACAAGTACGCAGTATTTT.

This clone was seen only once. The chain carries TRBV24-1 and TRBJ2-5; TRBD1 might be the D (5 bases). Germline V gene data show CDR1 as KGHDR and CDR2 as SFDVKD. Trimming took 3 bases from V and 4 from J, leaving 11 bases between them. This CDR3 has 14 residues. The CDR3 loop reads CATSDLGAGETQYF. The DNA of the CDR3 is TGTGCCACCAGTGATCTTGGGGCCGGAGAGACCCAGTACTTC.

The chain recombines TRBV2 with TRBJ1-1; D is possibly TRBD1 (6 bases). The V gene's germline CDR1 is SNHLY and CDR2 FYNNEI. The CDR3 is 14 amino acids. With 7 bases removed from V and 4 bases from J, the gap between germline ends came to 16 bases. CDR3 DNA: TGTGCCAGCATCCAGACGACAGGCTCCACTGAAGCTTTCTTT. Translating gives CASIQTTGSTEAFF.

This chain connects TRBV5-1 to TRBJ2-3, with TRBD2 identical over 8 bases. The CDR3 sequence is 14 residues long. The V segment lost 5 bases and the J segment 3 bases; nucleotides outside the gene matches: 5. Germline V lookup: CDR1 SGHRS, CDR2 YFSETQ. CDR3 sequence reads: CASSREGGTDTQYF. CDR3 nucleotide sequence: TGCGCCAGCAGTCGGGAGGGGGGGACAGATACGCAGTATTTT.

The chain uses TRBV5-4 and TRBJ1-1, with 8 bases that match TRBD1. The CDR3 extends over 14 amino acids. Trimming took 0 bases from V and 11 from J; bases not matched to a gene: 9. The germline V gene has CDR1 SGHNT and CDR2 YYREEE (reference sequence). CDR3 in DNA: TGTGCCAGCAGCTTGGGGGGCCAGGGGGCGAGGGCTTTCTTT. Amino acids: CASSLGGQGARAFF.

The chain carries TRBV10-3 and TRBJ1-1; D is ambiguous. V lost 1 base and J lost 0, with 12 bases in between. CDR1 is ENHRY, CDR2 SYGVKD, per germline. This CDR3 is built from 16 residues. CDR3 DNA sequence: TGTGCCATCAGTGAGTGGGGAGATACTATGAACACTGAAGCTTTCTTT. Its translation: CAISEWGDTMNTEAFF.

The chain links TRBV4-3 to TRBJ1-2, with a weak D call TRBD1 (6 bases). Trimming removed 1 base from V and 8 bases from J, with 17 bases in between. The CDR3 runs to 15 residues. Per the germline V gene, CDR1 is LGHNA and CDR2 is YSLEER. CDR3 region: CASSQVIGSQGGYTF. As DNA, the CDR3 is TGCGCCAGCAGCCAAGTTATTGGCAGCCAGGGGGGCTACACCTTC.

The chain has TRBV7-9 and TRBJ2-6, with D tentatively TRBD1 (5 bases). The CDR3 is 18 amino acids. V lost 1 base to trimming and J lost 1 base, with 14 bases between them. Germline CDR1 is SEHNR and CDR2 is FQNEAQ (reference sequence). The CDR3 loop is CASSLVGARTSGANVLTF. The CDR3 DNA is TGTGCCAGCAGCTTAGTAGGGGCGCGTACGTCTGGGGCCAACGTCCTGACTTTC.

This clone has only a few counts. The rearrangement joins TRBV4-1 to TRBJ2-1; TRBD2 agrees at 13 bases. Per germline, CDR1 MGHRA and CDR2 YSYEKL. After removal of 3 bases from V and 9 bases from J, the junction contained 8 bases not matched to a gene. This CDR3 has 16 residues. CDR3 protein: CASSHSRTSGGGEQFF. The DNA for the CDR3 is TGCGCCAGCAGCCATTCCCGGACTAGCGGGGGCGGTGAGCAGTTCTTC.

This chain joins TRBV21-1 and TRBJ2-3; the tabulated D call, TRBD1, remains unverified against the DNA. TRBV21-1 corresponds to a pseudogene. This CDR3 has 13 residues. The DNA for the CDR3 is TGTGCCAGCAGCCATCGGACAGAAGGTACGCAGTATTTT. Translated: CASSHRTEGTQYF.

This chain links TRBV18 with TRBJ1-4, with 7 bases fitting TRBD1. Germline CDR1 KGHSH, CDR2 LQKENI. CDR3 length: 15 amino acids. V lost 6 bases and J lost 0; bases outside the gene matches: 4. The chain's CDR3 is CASSAGQATNEKLFF. CDR3 in DNA: TGTGCCAGCTCGGCCGGACAGGCAACTAATGAAAAACTGTTTTTT.

J is TRBJ2-7 and V is TRBV5-4; perhaps TRBD2 as D (6 bases). V lost 4 bases to trimming and J lost 0 bases, with 20 bases between them. This CDR3 comprises 17 residues. CDR1 is SGHNT, CDR2 YYREEE, per germline (reference sequence). Written as DNA, the CDR3 is TGTGCCAGCAGCAAAAGACACCGGGACTCCAGCTCCTACGAGCAGTACTTC. Residues: CASSKRHRDSSSYEQYF. Full variable domain (rest looked up from reference TRBV5-4 and TRBJ2-7): ETGVTQSPTHLIKTRGQQVTLRCSSQSGHNTVSWYQQALGQGPQFIFQYYREEENGRGNFPPRFSGLQFPNYSSELNVNALELDDSALYLCASSKRHRDSSSYEQYFGPGTRLTVT.

This clone has ten or more counts. V gene TRBV19 combines with J gene TRBJ1-2, with 9 bases that match TRBD1. The junction had 6 bases not matched to a gene; V was cut back by 3 bases and J by 7 bases. The CDR3 runs 14 residues. CDR1 is LNHDA, CDR2 SQIVND, per germline (reference sequence). The CDR3 here is CASSMRGQGSGYTF. CDR3 nucleotides: TGTGCCAGTAGTATGAGGGGACAGGGCTCTGGCTACACCTTC.

The chain is built from TRBV4-3 and TRBJ1-6; D gene ambiguous. Germline CDR1 is LGHNA and CDR2 is YSLEER. The CDR3 spans 16 residues. The V end lost 2 bases, the J end lost 6 bases, and 14 bases lay between the germline ends. The CDR3, as DNA: TGCGCCAGCAGCCAAAATCCCTTCCTTATTAATTCACCCCTCCACTTT. Protein product: CASSQNPFLINSPLHF.

The chain joins TRBV11-2 to TRBJ2-5; 9 bases map to TRBD1. The germline V gene encodes CDR1 SGHAT and CDR2 FQNNGV. Unmatched junction bases numbered 2, after V lost 0 bases and J lost 3 bases. The CDR3 loop spans 15 amino acids. CDR3 in DNA: TGTGCCAGCAGCTTAGATCGGACAGGGGAAGAGACCCAGTACTTC. As protein: CASSLDRTGEETQYF.

This clone was detected only a few times. The chain joins TRBV5-1 to TRBJ2-2; TRBD1 aligns across 8 bases. The CDR3 loop spans 15 amino acids. Germline values: CDR1 SGHRS, CDR2 YFSETQ. The junction had 4 bases not matched to a gene; V was cut back by 0 bases and J by 6 bases. This CDR3 is CASSLATGEAGELFF. The CDR3 nucleotides are TGCGCCAGCAGCTTGGCGACAGGGGAGGCCGGGGAGCTGTTTTTT.

This clone was seen only once. The chain is built from TRBV9 and TRBJ1-2, with D possibly matching TRBD1 (5 bases). Germline CDR1 and CDR2: SGDLS and YYNGEE. Trimming removed 3 bases at V and 0 bases at J, with 9 bases between. The CDR3 runs to 14 residues. CDR3 sequence: CASSGGAANYGYTF. DNA of the CDR3: TGTGCCAGCAGCGGCGGGGCAGCTAACTATGGCTACACCTTC.

The gene calls are TRBV6-5 and TRBJ2-3; D not certain. The CDR3 is made up of 12 amino acids. V was cut by 7 bases and J by 4 bases, with 9 bases left in between. Per the germline V gene, CDR1 is MNHEY and CDR2 is SVGAGI. CDR3 sequence (DNA): TGTGCCAGCATTTCTATCGCAGATACGCAGTATTTT. This sequence encodes CASISIADTQYF.

This chain connects TRBV18 to TRBJ2-2; TRBD1 might be the D (6 bases). The V end was cut by 2 bases, the J end by 4 bases, with 23 bases between. CDR1 and CDR2 (germline): KGHSH, LQKENI. The CDR3 has 19 amino acids. CDR3: CASSPMTGIPDLGTGELFF. Here the CDR3 DNA reads TGTGCCAGCTCACCAATGACAGGAATTCCGGACCTGGGCACCGGGGAGCTGTTTTTT. The variable domain in full, with the rest retrieved from reference TRBV18 and TRBJ2-2, is NAGVMQNPRHLVRRRGQEARLRCSPMKGHSHVYWYRQLPEEGLKFMVYLQKENIIDESGMPKERFSAEFPKEGPSILRIQQVVRGDSAAYFCASSPMTGIPDLGTGELFFGEGSRLTVL.

The chain employs TRBV6-1 and TRBJ1-5, with D perhaps matching TRBD1 (5 bases). The germline gives CDR1 MNHNS, CDR2 SASEGT. CDR3 length: 16 amino acids. Trimming cost V 4 bases and J 0 bases, with 13 bases left between them. The CDR3 DNA reads TGTGCCAGCAGTGGGCAGGGCCTCCTTAGCAATCAGCCCCAGCATTTT. It codes for CASSGQGLLSNQPQHF.

The J gene is TRBJ2-3, the V gene TRBV5-4, with a tentative D call TRBD1 (6 bases). Per germline, CDR1 SGHNT and CDR2 YYREEE (reference sequence). The length of the CDR3 is 14 residues. V was pared by 0 bases and J by 5 bases, with 10 bases between. CDR3 DNA: TGTGCCAGCAGCTTGGTCTCAGGGGTAGATACGCAGTATTTT. Its translation is CASSLVSGVDTQYF.